This TCR beta chain was identified in a study of blood T cell repertoires in COVID-19. Across the whole study: Sites in the United States, Italy and Spain provided acute and convalescent COVID-19 samples.

As originally analysed: How many nucleated cells were present was estimated from reference gene primer amplification. Assay used: immunoSEQ multiplex PCR; TCRdb lists only in-frame clones, some missing. Clone size and the V and J calls come from that table; the DNA yielded D and trimming. The table includes 60,000 to 75,000 clones, approximately 82% detected once. CDR1 and CDR2 from the germline V gene are SGHTS and YDEGEE. The V and J ends lost 2 bases and 2 bases respectively, with 6 bases between them. The CDR3 runs to 13 residues. Source material: peripheral blood. This chain uses TRBV5-8 with TRBJ2-3, with D tentatively TRBD1 (5 bases). The sequence was obtained from a human donor in a cohort sampled during active COVID-19. The CDR3 protein is CASSLQVTDTQYF. The CDR3 nucleotides read TGTGCCAGCAGCTTACAGGTCACAGATACGCAGTATTTT. Variable domain in full (rest from reference TRBV5-8 and TRBJ2-3): EAGVTQSPTHLIKTRGQQATLRCSPISGHTSVYWYQQALGLGLQFLLWYDEGEERNRGNFPPRFSGRQFPNYSSELNVNALELEDSALYLCASSLQVTDTQYFGPGTRLTVL.